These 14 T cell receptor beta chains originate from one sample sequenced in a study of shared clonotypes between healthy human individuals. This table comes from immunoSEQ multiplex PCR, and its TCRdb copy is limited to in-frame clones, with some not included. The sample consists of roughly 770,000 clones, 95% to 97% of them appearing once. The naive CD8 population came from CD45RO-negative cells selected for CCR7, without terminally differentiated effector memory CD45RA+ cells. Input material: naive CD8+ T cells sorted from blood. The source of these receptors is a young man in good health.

The CDR3 bases are TGTGCCAGCAGCTCTAGCGGGAGGTCTTACGAGCAGTACTTC. It codes for CASSSSGRSYEQYF. The chain links TRBV13 to TRBJ2-7; 11 nucleotides agree with TRBD2. This CDR3 has 14 amino acids. The V gene end was trimmed by 4 bases and the J gene end by 4 bases; junction bases not matched to a gene: 3. Germline V gene lookup returns CDR1 PRHDT and CDR2 FYEKMQ (reference sequence).

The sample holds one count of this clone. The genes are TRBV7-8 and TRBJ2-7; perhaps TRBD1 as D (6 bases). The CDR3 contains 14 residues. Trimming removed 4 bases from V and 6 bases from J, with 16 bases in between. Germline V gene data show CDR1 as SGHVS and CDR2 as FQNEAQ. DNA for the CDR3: TGTGCCAGCAGCTCCCCTCATATAGGGGGCGAGCAGTACTTC. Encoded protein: CASSSPHIGGEQYF. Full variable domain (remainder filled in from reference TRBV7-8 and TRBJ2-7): GAGVSQSPRYKVAKRGQDVALRCDPISGHVSLFWYQQALGQGPEFLTYFQNEAQLDKSGLPSDRFFAERPEGSVSTLKIQRTQQEDSAVYLCASSSPHIGGEQYFGPGTRLTVT.

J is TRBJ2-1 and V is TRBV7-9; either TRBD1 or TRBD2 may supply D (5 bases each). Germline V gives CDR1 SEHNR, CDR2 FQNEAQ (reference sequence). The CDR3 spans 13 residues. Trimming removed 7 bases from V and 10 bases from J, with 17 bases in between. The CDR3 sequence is CASTPPLRDEQFF. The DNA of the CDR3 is TGTGCCAGCACCCCTCCACTCCGGGACGAGCAGTTCTTC.

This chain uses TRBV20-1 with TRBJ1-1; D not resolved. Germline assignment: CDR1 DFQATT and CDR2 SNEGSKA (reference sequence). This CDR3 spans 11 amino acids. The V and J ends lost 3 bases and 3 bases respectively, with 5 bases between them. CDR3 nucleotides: TGCAGTGCTAGTGACTACACTGAAGCTTTCTTT. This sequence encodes CSASDYTEAFF.

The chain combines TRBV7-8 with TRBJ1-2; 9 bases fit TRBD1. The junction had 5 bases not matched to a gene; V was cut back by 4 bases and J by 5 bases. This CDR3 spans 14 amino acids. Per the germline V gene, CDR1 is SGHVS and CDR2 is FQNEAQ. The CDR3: CASSSRTGEYGYTF. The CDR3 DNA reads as TGTGCCAGCAGCTCTCGGACAGGGGAGTATGGCTACACCTTC. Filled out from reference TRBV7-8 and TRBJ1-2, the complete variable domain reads GAGVSQSPRYKVAKRGQDVALRCDPISGHVSLFWYQQALGQGPEFLTYFQNEAQLDKSGLPSDRFFAERPEGSVSTLKIQRTQQEDSAVYLCASSSRTGEYGYTFGSGTRLTVV.

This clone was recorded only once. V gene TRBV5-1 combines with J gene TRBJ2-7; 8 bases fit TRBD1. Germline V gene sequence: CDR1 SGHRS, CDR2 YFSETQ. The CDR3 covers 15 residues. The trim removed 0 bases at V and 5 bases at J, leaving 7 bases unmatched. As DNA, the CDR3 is TGCGCCAGCAGCTTGGTCAGGACAGGGCCCCACGAGCAGTACTTC. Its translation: CASSLVRTGPHEQYF.

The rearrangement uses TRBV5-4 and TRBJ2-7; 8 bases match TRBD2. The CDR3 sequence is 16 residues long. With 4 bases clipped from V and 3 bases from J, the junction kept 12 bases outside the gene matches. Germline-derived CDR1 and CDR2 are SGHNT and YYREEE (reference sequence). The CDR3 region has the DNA TGTGCCAGCAGCCTTCCCGGGAGCGGGAGAGTCTACGAGCAGTACTTC. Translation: CASSLPGSGRVYEQYF.

CDR3 nucleotide sequence: TGTGCCAGCAGCCTCCCCGACAACTACGAGCAGTACTTC. Protein product: CASSLPDNYEQYF. The chain employs TRBV5-8 and TRBJ2-7, with D unresolved. The germline V gene encodes CDR1 SGHTS and CDR2 YDEGEE. CDR3 size: 13 residues. The ends were cut back, 4 bases at V and 3 bases at J, with 11 bases in the middle.

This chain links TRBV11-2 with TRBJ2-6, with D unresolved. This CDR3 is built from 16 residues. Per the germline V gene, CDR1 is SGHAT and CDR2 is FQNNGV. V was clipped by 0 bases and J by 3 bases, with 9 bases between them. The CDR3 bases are TGTGCCAGCAGCTTAGATTGGGATCTTGGGGCCAACGTCCTGACTTTC. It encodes CASSLDWDLGANVLTF.

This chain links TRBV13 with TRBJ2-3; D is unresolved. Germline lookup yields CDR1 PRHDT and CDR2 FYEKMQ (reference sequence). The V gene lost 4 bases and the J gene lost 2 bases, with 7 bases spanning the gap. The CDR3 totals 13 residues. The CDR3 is CASSSTITDTQYF. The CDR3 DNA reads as TGTGCCAGCAGCTCGACCATCACAGATACGCAGTATTTT.

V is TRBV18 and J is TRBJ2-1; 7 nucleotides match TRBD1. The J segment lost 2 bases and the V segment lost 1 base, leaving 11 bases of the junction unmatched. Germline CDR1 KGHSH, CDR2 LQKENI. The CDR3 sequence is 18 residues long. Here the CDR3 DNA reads TGTGCCAGCTCACCACTGACAGGGACGGGACACACCTACAATGAGCAGTTCTTC. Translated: CASSPLTGTGHTYNEQFF.

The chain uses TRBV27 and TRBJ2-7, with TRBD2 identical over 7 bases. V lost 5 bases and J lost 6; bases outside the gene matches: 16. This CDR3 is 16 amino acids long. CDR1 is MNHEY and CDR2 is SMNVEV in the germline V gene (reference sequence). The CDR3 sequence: CASSPTASGRTREQYF. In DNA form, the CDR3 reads TGTGCCAGCAGTCCTACAGCTAGCGGAAGGACCCGCGAGCAGTACTTC.

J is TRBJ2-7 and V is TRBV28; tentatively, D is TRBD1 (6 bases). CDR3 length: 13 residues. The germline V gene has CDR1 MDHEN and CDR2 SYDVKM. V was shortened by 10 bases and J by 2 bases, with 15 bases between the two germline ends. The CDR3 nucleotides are TGTGCCACCCAGGACAGCTCAGCCTACGAGCAGTACTTC. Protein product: CATQDSSAYEQYF.

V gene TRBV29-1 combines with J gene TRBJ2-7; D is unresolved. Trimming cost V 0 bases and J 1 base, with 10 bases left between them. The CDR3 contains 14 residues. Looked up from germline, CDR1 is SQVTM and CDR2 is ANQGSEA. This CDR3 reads CSVEDLGDSYEQYF. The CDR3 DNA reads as TGCAGCGTTGAAGATCTTGGGGATTCCTACGAGCAGTACTTC.